The 3 T cell receptor beta chains listed next were all sequenced from one sample in a study of blood T cell repertoires in COVID-19. This table comes from immunoSEQ multiplex PCR, and its TCRdb copy is limited to in-frame clones, with some not included. The table lists roughly 90,000 clones, almost 80% of them singletons. The sample comprised peripheral blood. The receptors here all came from a human donor in a cohort sampled during active COVID-19.

The chain is built from TRBV28 and TRBJ2-6; maybe TRBD2 (6 bases). The CDR3 is 16 residues long. Germline-derived CDR1 and CDR2 are MDHEN and SYDVKM. V was pared by 5 bases and J by 2 bases, with 13 bases between. In DNA form, the CDR3 reads TGTGCCAGCAGTGGGGCCGGGGGTACTGGGGCCAACGTCCTGACTTTC. The encoded protein is CASSGAGGTGANVLTF.

The genes are TRBV2 and TRBJ1-6; no definite D call. Germline CDR1 SNHLY, CDR2 FYNNEI. V shed 8 bases and J shed 8 bases, with 19 bases lying between them. This CDR3 is built from 15 residues. In nucleotides, the CDR3 is TGTGCCAGCTCTTGGGCCACAATAACCGATTCACCCCTCCACTTT. Its protein product is CASSWATITDSPLHF.

This chain connects TRBV5-1 to TRBJ1-1, with TRBD1 matching 8 bases. V dropped 4 bases and J dropped 5; count of bases not matched to a gene: 7. The CDR3 has 14 amino acids. Germline V lookup: CDR1 SGHRS, CDR2 YFSETQ. Written as DNA, the CDR3 is TGCGCCAGCAGCCTAGGACAGGGATTGACTGAAGCTTTCTTT. Encoded protein: CASSLGQGLTEAFF. Based on the CDR3 plus reference TRBV5-1 and TRBJ1-1, the full variable domain is KAGVTQTPRYLIKTRGQQVTLSCSPISGHRSVSWYQQTPGQGLQFLFEYFSETQRNKGNFPGRFSGRQFSNSRSEMNVSTLELGDSALYLCASSLGQGLTEAFFGQGTRLTVV.